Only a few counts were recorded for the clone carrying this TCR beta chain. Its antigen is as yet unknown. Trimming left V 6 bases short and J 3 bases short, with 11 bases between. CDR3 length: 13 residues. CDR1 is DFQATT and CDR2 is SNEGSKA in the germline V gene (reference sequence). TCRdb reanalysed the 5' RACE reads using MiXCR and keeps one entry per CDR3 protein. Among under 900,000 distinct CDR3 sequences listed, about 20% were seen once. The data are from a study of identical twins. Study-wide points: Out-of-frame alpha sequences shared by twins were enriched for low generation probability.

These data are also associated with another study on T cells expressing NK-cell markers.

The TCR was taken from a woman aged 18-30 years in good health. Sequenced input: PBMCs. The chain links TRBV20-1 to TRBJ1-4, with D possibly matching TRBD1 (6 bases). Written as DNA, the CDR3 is TGCAGTGCCATCCGGACAGCTAATGAAAAACTGTTTTTT. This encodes CSAIRTANEKLFF.